Shown below are 27 T cell receptor beta chains from a single sample sequenced in a study of T cells in Graves' hyperthyroidism and ophthalmopathy. TCR beta CDR3 regions were amplified from RNA transcripts. The HTBI primer set drove a first-round RT-PCR of the TCR CDR3. One entry per CDR3 protein, called by TCRdb with MiXCR from the multiplex PCR reads. The data contain 300,000 to 450,000 distinct CDR3 sequences, 15% to 20% of them seen just once; the ten biggest clones take up 15% to 17%. The sequencing input was blood. These receptors were taken from a woman in her thirties or forties with Graves' ophthalmopathy.

This clonotype was detected many times. This chain joins TRBV6-7 and TRBJ2-6, with TRBD2 matching 13 bases. TRBV6-7 is known as an ORF, though its function is uncertain. This CDR3 is 22 amino acids long. After removal of 4 bases from V and 0 bases from J, the junction contained 15 bases not matched to a gene. CDR3 sequence (DNA): TGTGCCAGCAGTTCCTCATTACCCGTGGGACTAGCGGGAATCTCTGGGGCCAACGTCCTGACTTTC. Translating gives CASSSSLPVGLAGISGANVLTF.

This clonotype was counted ten times or more. This chain connects TRBV25-1 to TRBJ2-7; D possibly matches TRBD1 or TRBD2 (5 bases each). The V end lost 1 base, the J end lost 7 bases, and 14 bases lay between the germline ends. Germline V lookup: CDR1 MGHDK, CDR2 SYGVNS. CDR3 size: 14 residues. This CDR3 is CASSESGTPGEQYF. The CDR3 coding sequence is TGTGCCAGCAGTGAATCTGGGACCCCGGGAGAGCAGTACTTC.

The rearrangement uses TRBV29-1 and TRBJ1-5; no reliable D call. Trimming removed 6 bases at V and 0 bases at J, with 9 bases between. The length of the CDR3 is 13 residues. Per germline, CDR1 SQVTM and CDR2 ANQGSEA. The CDR3 here is CSVVVNSNQPQHF. DNA for the CDR3: TGCAGCGTGGTGGTCAATAGCAATCAGCCCCAGCATTTT. The full variable domain, completed using reference TRBV29-1 and TRBJ1-5, is SAVISQKPSRDICQRGTSLTIQCQVDSQVTMMFWYRQQPGQSLTLIATANQGSEATYESGFVIDKFPISRPNLTFSTLTVSNMSPEDSSIYLCSVVVNSNQPQHFGDGTRLSIL.

V is TRBV12-3 or TRBV12-4 and J is TRBJ1-1; the D gene is possibly TRBD1 (5 bases). The V end lost 4 bases, the J end lost 1 base, and 13 bases lay between the germline ends. CDR3 size: 15 residues. DNA of the CDR3: TGTGCCAGCAGTTGGGGGGTAAGGACGAACACTGAAGCTTTCTTT. Translating it yields CASSWGVRTNTEAFF.

This clonotype has a count of ten or more. J is TRBJ2-5 and V is TRBV19; no clear D gene. This CDR3 has 11 residues. V lost 2 bases and J 2 bases, leaving 0 bases between the germline ends. Germline loops: CDR1 LNHDA, CDR2 SQIVND (reference sequence). Here the CDR3 DNA reads TGTGCCAGTAGTATACAAGAGACCCAGTACTTC. This sequence encodes CASSIQETQYF.

V gene TRBV6-2 or TRBV6-3 combines with J gene TRBJ2-5, with D uncertain. The CDR3 has 9 residues. V lost 8 bases and J 9 bases, leaving 7 bases between the germline ends. Germline CDR1 is MNHEY and CDR2 is SVGEGT. The CDR3 nucleotides are TGTGCCAGCGGTTGGGCCCAGTACTTC. It yields the protein CASGWAQYF.

This clonotype appeared many times. The gene calls are TRBV6-1 and TRBJ2-4; 7 bases are a match to TRBD2. Trimming cost V 1 base and J 9 bases; bases outside gene matches: 0. CDR1 and CDR2 from the germline V gene are MNHNS and SASEGT. The CDR3 spans 12 residues. This chain's CDR3 is CASSEERGIQYF. The DNA of the CDR3 is TGTGCCAGCAGTGAAGAGCGGGGCATTCAGTACTTC.

This clonotype was counted many times. V is TRBV12-3 or TRBV12-4 and J is TRBJ2-7, with no clear D. V was clipped by 6 bases and J by 3 bases, with 12 bases between them. The CDR3 has 13 residues. Here the CDR3 DNA reads TGTGCCAGCAGCCTTGACGCGTTCTACGAGCAGTACTTC. It translates to CASSLDAFYEQYF.

This clonotype has at least ten counts. The chain combines TRBV6-1 with TRBJ2-5; 12 nucleotides align to TRBD1. The CDR3 covers 17 residues. From germline, CDR1 is MNHNS and CDR2 SASEGT. The V and J ends lost 0 bases and 3 bases, in that order; junction bases with no gene match: 5. CDR3 sequence: CASSEAPGQGAEETQYF. The CDR3 bases are TGTGCCAGCAGTGAAGCCCCGGGACAGGGGGCAGAAGAGACCCAGTACTTC.

This clonotype was detected many times. The chain uses TRBV12-3 or TRBV12-4 and TRBJ1-2, with a possible D match to TRBD1 (6 bases). The CDR3 runs 15 residues. V was cut by 4 bases and J by 4 bases, with 16 bases left in between. CDR3 in DNA: TGTGCCAGCAGTTCCCAATCCAGGGGTCTCTATGGCTACACCTTC. It encodes CASSSQSRGLYGYTF.

This chain uses TRBV11-2 with TRBJ1-2; D is ambiguous. V was clipped by 5 bases and J by 2 bases, with 9 bases between them. CDR1 is SGHAT, CDR2 FQNNGV, per germline. CDR3 size: 13 residues. The CDR3 is CASSPRENYGYTF. CDR3 in DNA: TGTGCCAGCAGCCCCCGGGAGAACTATGGCTACACCTTC. The full variable domain, in which reference TRBV11-2 and TRBJ1-2 provide the parts outside the CDR3, is EAGVAQSPRYKIIEKRQSVAFWCNPISGHATLYWYQQILGQGPKLLIQFQNNGVVDDSQLPKDRFSAERLKGVDSTLKIQPAKLEDSAVYLCASSPRENYGYTFGSGTRLTVV.

A remark on this clonotype: One end of the junction is discordant with germline, which a read error may explain. This sequence joins TRBV2 and TRBJ2-7; D perhaps matches TRBD1 (7 bases). CDR3 size: 14 residues. Germline loops: CDR1 SNHLY, CDR2 FYNNEI. CDR3 sequence reads: CASSSQTGRYEQSF. CDR3 coding DNA: TGTGCCAGCAGTTCCCAGACAGGGAGGTACGAGCAGTCCTTC.

Many counts were recorded for this clonotype. CDR3 amino acids: CASSLLGTDTGELFF. The CDR3 region has the DNA TGTGCCAGCAGCTTATTAGGTACTGACACCGGGGAGCTGTTTTTT. V and J are TRBV7-9 and TRBJ2-2, with D unresolved. Germline-derived CDR1 and CDR2 are SEHNR and FQNEAQ (reference sequence). V lost 2 bases and J 3 bases, leaving 10 bases between the germline ends. The CDR3 runs to 15 residues.

This clonotype was counted a few times. The chain has TRBV20-1 and TRBJ1-1; 9 bases match TRBD1. There are 17 residues in the CDR3. Trimming took 1 base from V and 3 from J; bases not matched to a gene: 12. Germline CDR1 DFQATT, CDR2 SNEGSKA (reference sequence). In nucleotides, the CDR3 is TGCAGTGCTAGAGCGACCGGGACAGGGTTTTTTCACACTGAAGCTTTCTTT. Translating it yields CSARATGTGFFHTEAFF.

This clonotype occurred many times. The chain uses TRBV12-3 or TRBV12-4 and TRBJ1-1, with 8 positions matching TRBD1. This CDR3 contains 14 residues. The ends lost 1 base at V and 13 bases at J; junction bases unmatched: 11. CDR3 amino acids: CASSLVQGAGKLFF. CDR3 nucleotide sequence: TGTGCCAGCAGTTTAGTGCAGGGGGCGGGGAAGCTTTTCTTT.

This clonotype has at least ten counts. V usage is TRBV2 and J usage is TRBJ2-7; possibly TRBD2 for D (7 bases). This CDR3 is built from 17 residues. Germline CDR1 and CDR2: SNHLY and FYNNEI. V gave up 2 bases and J gave up 4 bases, with 21 bases separating them. CDR3 loop: CASSERGAFIILYEQYF. The CDR3, as DNA: TGTGCCAGCAGTGAACGGGGGGCGTTCATAATTCTGTACGAGCAGTACTTC.

The sample holds many counts of this clonotype. CDR3 in DNA: TGTGCCAGCACCGGGTACTCTGGAAACACCATATATTTT. Translated, it gives CASTGYSGNTIYF. The chain links TRBV6-1 to TRBJ1-3, with D unresolved. CDR3 length: 13 amino acids. V was pared by 7 bases and J by 0 bases, with 7 bases between. Germline loops: CDR1 MNHNS, CDR2 SASEGT.

In this sample, this clonotype turned up many times. The chain uses TRBV3-1 and TRBJ1-2; D ambiguous. Trimming took 4 bases from V and 7 from J, leaving 13 bases between them. The CDR3 is 13 residues long. The V gene's germline CDR1 is LGHDT and CDR2 YNNKEL (reference sequence). This CDR3 is CASSPEGIGGYTF. CDR3 DNA: TGTGCCAGCAGCCCCGAGGGCATCGGTGGCTACACCTTC.

This clonotype was detected many times. The genes are TRBV20-1 and TRBJ1-2; D gene unclear. CDR3 size: 13 residues. The V gene's germline CDR1 is DFQATT and CDR2 SNEGSKA (reference sequence). Trimming took 0 bases from V and 3 from J, leaving 8 bases between them. The CDR3 DNA sequence: TGCAGTGCTAGAGACAGAGCGTACTATGGCTACACCTTC. As protein: CSARDRAYYGYTF.

This clonotype was observed many times. The chain couples TRBV19 to TRBJ1-1; tentative D call: TRBD1 (5 bases). Trimming removed 8 bases at V and 0 bases at J, with 10 bases between. The germline gives CDR1 LNHDA, CDR2 SQIVND (reference sequence). This CDR3 is 13 amino acids long. The CDR3 DNA reads TGTGCCAGTTTGGGGGAGATGAACACTGAAGCTTTCTTT. Amino acids: CASLGEMNTEAFF.

The V and J genes are TRBV11-2 and TRBJ1-1; 9 bases align to TRBD1. The CDR3 contains 14 residues. V dropped 2 bases and J dropped 3; count of bases not matched to a gene: 1. Germline V gives CDR1 SGHAT, CDR2 FQNNGV. Written as DNA, the CDR3 is TGTGCCAGCAGCTTATGGGACAGGGACACTGAAGCTTTCTTT. Translated: CASSLWDRDTEAFF.

This clonotype was counted ten times or more. The V call is TRBV19, the J call TRBJ2-7; D unresolved. The CDR3 is made up of 14 amino acids. Trimming removed 4 bases from V and 2 bases from J, with 12 bases in between. CDR1 and CDR2 (germline): LNHDA, SQIVND (reference sequence). The CDR3 DNA reads as TGTGCCAGTAGTACAACAAGGTCTACCTACGAGCAGTACTTC. It is translated as CASSTTRSTYEQYF.

The J gene is TRBJ1-2, the V gene TRBV6-1; weak D call: TRBD1 (5 bases). This CDR3 region has 13 residues. Germline loops: CDR1 MNHNS, CDR2 SASEGT. Trimming took 5 bases from V and 6 from J, leaving 13 bases between them. The CDR3 sequence: CASSTGTVDGYTF. In nucleotides, the CDR3 is TGTGCCAGCAGTACCGGGACGGTCGATGGCTACACCTTC.

In its sample, this clonotype was seen many times. This chain connects TRBV24-1 to TRBJ2-5; D possibly corresponds to TRBD2 (5 bases). Trimming shortened V by 5 bases and J by 0 bases, and 12 bases separated the two germline ends. This CDR3 contains 15 residues. Per the germline V gene, CDR1 is KGHDR and CDR2 is SFDVKD. This chain's CDR3 is CATSATGIHQETQYF. In DNA form, the CDR3 reads TGTGCCACCAGTGCGACCGGGATCCACCAAGAGACCCAGTACTTC.

This clonotype was seen at least ten times. The chain uses TRBV6-4 and TRBJ2-2; TRBD2 matches 9 bases. The CDR3 sequence is 17 residues long. Germline lookup yields CDR1 MRHNA and CDR2 SNTAGT. Trimming at V came to 5 bases and at J to 2 bases, leaving 9 bases not matched to a gene. Here the CDR3 DNA reads TGTGCCAGCAGTCGCCCTAAAGCGGGAGGTAACACCGGGGAGCTGTTTTTT. Its protein is CASSRPKAGGNTGELFF.

There are many counts of this clonotype. V and J are TRBV7-2 and TRBJ2-7, with TRBD2 matching 16 bases. The junction had 11 bases not matched to a gene; V was cut back by 3 bases and J by 0 bases. CDR3 length: 20 residues. Per the germline V gene, CDR1 is SGHTA and CDR2 is FQGNSA. CDR3 loop: CASSFPSGLAGGPGSYEQYF. DNA of the CDR3: TGTGCCAGCAGCTTTCCCTCGGGACTAGCGGGAGGGCCGGGCTCCTACGAGCAGTACTTC.

This clonotype showed up many times. The rearrangement links TRBV4-3 to TRBJ2-7, with D unclear. Germline lookup yields CDR1 LGHNA and CDR2 YSLEER. The length of the CDR3 is 15 residues. The V end lost 0 bases, the J end lost 3 bases, and 12 bases lay between the germline ends. CDR3 nucleotide sequence: TGCGCCAGCAGCCAAGAGGCCAGTTTTCTCTACGAGCAGTACTTC. The encoded protein is CASSQEASFLYEQYF.